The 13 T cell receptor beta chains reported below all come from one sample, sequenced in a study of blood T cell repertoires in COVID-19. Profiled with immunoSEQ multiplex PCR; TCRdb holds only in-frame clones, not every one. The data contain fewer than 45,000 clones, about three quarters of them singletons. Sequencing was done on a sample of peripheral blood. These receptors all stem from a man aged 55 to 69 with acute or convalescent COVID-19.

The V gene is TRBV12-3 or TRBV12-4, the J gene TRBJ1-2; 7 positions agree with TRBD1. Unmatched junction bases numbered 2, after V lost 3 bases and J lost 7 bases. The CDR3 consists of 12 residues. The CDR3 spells CASSFRGFGYTF. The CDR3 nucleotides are TGTGCCAGCAGTTTCAGGGGGTTTGGCTACACCTTC.

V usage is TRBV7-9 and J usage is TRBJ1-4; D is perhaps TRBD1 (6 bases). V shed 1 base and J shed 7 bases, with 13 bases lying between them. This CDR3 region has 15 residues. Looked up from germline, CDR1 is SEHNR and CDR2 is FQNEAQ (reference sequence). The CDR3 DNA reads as TGTGCCAGCAGCTTAGACGGGACATTGGGTGAAAAACTGTTTTTT. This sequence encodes CASSLDGTLGEKLFF.

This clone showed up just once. As DNA, the CDR3 is TGTGCCAGCAGTTTCGGGGGGCAGTTGGTAGGCTACACCTTC. It yields the protein CASSFGGQLVGYTF. The chain links TRBV6-5 to TRBJ1-2; D might be TRBD1 (6 bases). The CDR3 has 14 amino acids. CDR1 and CDR2 from the germline V gene are MNHEY and SVGAGI. V was trimmed by 4 bases and J by 8 bases, leaving 17 bases between them.

The CDR3 loop reads CASSVQTGNYEQYF. The DNA of the CDR3 is TGCGCCAGCAGCGTACAGACAGGAAACTACGAGCAGTACTTC. The chain links TRBV5-1 to TRBJ2-7, with TRBD1 as a possible D gene (6 bases). Looked up from germline, CDR1 is SGHRS and CDR2 is YFSETQ. V was trimmed by 4 bases and J by 3 bases, leaving 14 bases between them. CDR3 size: 14 residues.

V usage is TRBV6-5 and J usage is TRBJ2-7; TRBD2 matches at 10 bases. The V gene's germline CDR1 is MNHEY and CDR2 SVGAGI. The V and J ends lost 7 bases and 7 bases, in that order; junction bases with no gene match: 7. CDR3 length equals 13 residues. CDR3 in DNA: TGTGCCAGCAAGGGGACTAGCGTAGATGAGCAGTACTTC. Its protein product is CASKGTSVDEQYF.

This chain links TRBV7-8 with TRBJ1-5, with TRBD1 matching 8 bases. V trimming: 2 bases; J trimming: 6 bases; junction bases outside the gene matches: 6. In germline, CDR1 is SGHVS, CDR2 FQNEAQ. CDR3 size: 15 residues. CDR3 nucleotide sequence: TGTGCCAGCAGCTTATTGGGACAGGTCTCTCAGCCCCAGCATTTT. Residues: CASSLLGQVSQPQHF.

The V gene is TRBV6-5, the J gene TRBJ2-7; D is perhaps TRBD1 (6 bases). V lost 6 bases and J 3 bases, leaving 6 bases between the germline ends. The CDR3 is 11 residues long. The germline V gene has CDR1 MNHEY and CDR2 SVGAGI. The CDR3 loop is CASSRGYEQYF. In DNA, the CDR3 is TGTGCCAGCAGCAGGGGCTACGAGCAGTACTTC.

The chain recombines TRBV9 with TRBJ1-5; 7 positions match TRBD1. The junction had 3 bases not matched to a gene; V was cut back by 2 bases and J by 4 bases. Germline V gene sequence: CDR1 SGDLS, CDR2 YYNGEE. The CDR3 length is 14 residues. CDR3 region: CASSVGQENQPQHF. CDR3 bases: TGTGCCAGCAGCGTCGGACAGGAGAATCAGCCCCAGCATTTT.

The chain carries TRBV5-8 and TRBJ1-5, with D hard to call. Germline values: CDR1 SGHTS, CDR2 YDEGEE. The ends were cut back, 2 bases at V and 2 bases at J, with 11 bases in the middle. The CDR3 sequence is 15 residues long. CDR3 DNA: TGTGCCAGCAGCTTTGGGGAGATTGGCAATCAGCCCCAGCATTTT. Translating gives CASSFGEIGNQPQHF.

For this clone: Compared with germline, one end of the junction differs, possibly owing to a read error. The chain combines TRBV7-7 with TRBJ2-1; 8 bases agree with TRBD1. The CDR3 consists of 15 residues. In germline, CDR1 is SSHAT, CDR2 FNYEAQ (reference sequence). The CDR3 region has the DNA TGTGCTAGCAGCAAGGGACAGGCGACCTACAATGAGCAGTTCTTC. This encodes CASSKGQATYNEQFF.

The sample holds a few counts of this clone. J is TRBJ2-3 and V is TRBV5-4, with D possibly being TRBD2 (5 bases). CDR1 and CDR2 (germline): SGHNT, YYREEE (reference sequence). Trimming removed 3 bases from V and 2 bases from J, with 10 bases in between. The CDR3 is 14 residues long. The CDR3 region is CASSSDSNTDTQYF. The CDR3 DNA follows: TGTGCCAGCAGCTCGGACTCAAACACAGATACGCAGTATTTT.

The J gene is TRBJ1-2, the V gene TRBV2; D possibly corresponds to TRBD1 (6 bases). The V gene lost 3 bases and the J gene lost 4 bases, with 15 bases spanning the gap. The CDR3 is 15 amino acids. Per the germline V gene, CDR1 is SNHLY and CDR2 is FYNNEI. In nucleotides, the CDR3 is TGTGCCAGCAGTGAGAGGACAGCTAACCTCTATGGCTACACCTTC. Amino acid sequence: CASSERTANLYGYTF.

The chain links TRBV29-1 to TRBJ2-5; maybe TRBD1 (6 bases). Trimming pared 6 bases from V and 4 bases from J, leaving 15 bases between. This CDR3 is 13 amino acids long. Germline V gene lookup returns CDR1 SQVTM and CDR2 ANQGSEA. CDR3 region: CSVENRVAETQYF. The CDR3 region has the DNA TGCAGCGTAGAGAACAGGGTAGCAGAGACCCAGTACTTC.